The T cell receptor (beta chain) under discussion was sequenced for a study of T cell clonality in common variable immunodeficiency (dated by TCRdb to 2013 to 2016). General study outcomes and caveats: Increased TCRbeta clonality was found in CVID subjects compared with healthy controls (t-test p = 0.018), with the increase being most characteristic of about a third of subjects. Patient heterogeneity within the CVID cohort put limits on correlating repertoire features with clinical complications. Even though DNA input was equal, the average per sample came to 82,000 or so unique sequences for controls compared with around 32,000 for CVID samples. Fewer deletions and N-nucleotide insertions were reportedly observed in CVID TCRbeta sequences, and highly modified clones with 13 or more V deletions were reportedly absent from CVID TCRbeta sequences. CVID subjects shared fewer TCRbeta clones with each other than healthy controls did (p < 0.0001). According to the authors, figuring out what caused the increased clonality in CVID would require sequencing the repertoires of T cell subpopulations.

The germline ends are 15 bases apart after V is trimmed by 4 bases and J by 6 bases. From the germline V gene, CDR1 is SQVTM and CDR2 is ANQGSEA. The CDR3 numbers 13 residues from cysteine through phenylalanine. The DNA covers only part of the CDR3, 30 bases in frame from base 1. For sequencing, equivalent amounts of genomic DNA were input from CVID and control samples. For every sample, a 60 bp segment covering the rearranged TCRbeta CDR3 region was amplified and then sequenced. TCRbeta amplification used the immunoSEQ assay, a bias-corrected multiplex PCR with high-throughput sequencing. The original methods were these. Every unique nucleotide sequence counted as a clone and was annotated with V, D and J genes, copy number and frequency. Sequences were labeled productive if in frame, and non-productive if out of frame or containing stop codons. Clonality was calculated from Shannon's entropy as previously described. Mean CDR3 Kyte-Doolittle hydropathy was derived from the predicted amino acid sequences of productive clones. The R hclust function was used to hierarchically cluster scaled V gene usage with Manhattan distance and complete linkage. To assess clone sharing by CDR3 amino acid sequence, 12 repertoires per group were resampled over 100 rounds. The repertoires were screened for more than 55 published EBV-specific TCRbeta sequences and a few hundred published CMV-specific TCRbeta sequences. Analysis left out a couple of CVID samples that produced under 10,000 sequences, so a few dozen CVID repertoires remained. In its TCRdb copy, this immuneACCESS table keeps in-frame sequences only and misses some clones. Where compared with another copy, unresolved V genes explain less than half of these, and the others have no known cause. V and J calls and clone size come straight from that table; D and trimming were deduced from the DNA. The sample has around 32,000 clones on record, with no singletons. Of the sample, about 5% falls within the top ten clones.

At least ten counts were recorded for this clone. Its specific antigen is unknown. The read falls 3 residues short of the CDR3 end, and the missing part is taken from the germline J gene. Standard criteria were used to diagnose CVID, namely serum IgG, IgA and/or IgM reduced below the normal range together with specific antibody deficiency. A total of roughly 46 subjects (around 15 female and roughly 29 male; age range about 9 to 65 years, mean age about 40) were included in the CVID group. Most of the CVID patients and most of the healthy controls were of Caucasian heritage. All CVID subjects had received replacement immunoglobulin therapy for at least one year at the time of study participation. When blood was collected, none of the CVID subjects were ill or on immunomodulatory or immunosuppressive medication. Heparinized peripheral whole blood samples of roughly 5 to 8.5 ml were collected from each donor. Genomic DNA from adults with common variable immune deficiency (CVID) and from healthy adult controls was used for sequencing of TCRbeta CDR3 repertoires. Diluted blood was density-centrifuged over Hypaque 1077 or Ficoll-Paque to isolate peripheral blood mononuclear cells. Unsorted mononuclear cells served as the source of genomic DNA, which was extracted either by Qiagen column purification or by a centrifugation-based method.

Recombination connected TRBV29-1 to TRBJ1-2; the D gene is perhaps TRBD1, from 5 matching bases. The sequence was collected from a human donor with common variable immunodeficiency. The sample taken for sequencing was peripheral blood mononuclear cells. The CDR3 region reads CSVGGSREDGYTF. Incomplete CDR3 DNA: TGCAGCGTTGGGGGCTCTCGGGAGGATGGC.